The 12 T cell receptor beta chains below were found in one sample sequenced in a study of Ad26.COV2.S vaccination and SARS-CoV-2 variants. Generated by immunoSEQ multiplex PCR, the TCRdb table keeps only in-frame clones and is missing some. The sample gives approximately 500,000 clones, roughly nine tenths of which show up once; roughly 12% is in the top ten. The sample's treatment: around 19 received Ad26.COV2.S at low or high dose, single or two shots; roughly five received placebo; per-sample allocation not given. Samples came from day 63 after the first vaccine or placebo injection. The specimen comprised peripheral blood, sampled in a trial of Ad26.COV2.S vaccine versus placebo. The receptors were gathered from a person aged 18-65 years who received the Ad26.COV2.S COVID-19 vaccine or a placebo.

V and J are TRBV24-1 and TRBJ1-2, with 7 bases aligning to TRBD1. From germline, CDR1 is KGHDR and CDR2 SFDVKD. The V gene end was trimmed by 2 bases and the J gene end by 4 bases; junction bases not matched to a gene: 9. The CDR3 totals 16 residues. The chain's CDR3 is CATSDSRTGGTYGYTF. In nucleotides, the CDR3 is TGTGCCACCAGTGATTCTAGGACAGGAGGAACCTATGGCTACACCTTC.

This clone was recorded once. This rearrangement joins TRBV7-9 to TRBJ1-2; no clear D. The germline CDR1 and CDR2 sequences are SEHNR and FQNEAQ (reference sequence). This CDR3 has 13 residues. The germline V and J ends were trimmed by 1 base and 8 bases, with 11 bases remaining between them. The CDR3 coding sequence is TGTGCCAGCAGCTTAGAAATCTTGGGGGGCTACACCTTC. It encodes CASSLEILGGYTF.

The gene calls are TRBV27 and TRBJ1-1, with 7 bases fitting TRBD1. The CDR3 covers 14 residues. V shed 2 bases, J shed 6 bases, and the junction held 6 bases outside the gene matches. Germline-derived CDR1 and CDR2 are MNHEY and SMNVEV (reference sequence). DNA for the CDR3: TGTGCCAGCAGTTTAATACAGGGGAATGCTGAAGCTTTCTTT. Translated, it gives CASSLIQGNAEAFF.

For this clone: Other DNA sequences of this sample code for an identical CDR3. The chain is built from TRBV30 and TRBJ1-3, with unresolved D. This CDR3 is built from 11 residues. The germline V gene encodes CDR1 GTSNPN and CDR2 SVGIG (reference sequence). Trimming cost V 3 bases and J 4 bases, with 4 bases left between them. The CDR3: CAWSGGNTIYF. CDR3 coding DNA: TGTGCCTGGAGCGGGGGAAACACCATATATTTT. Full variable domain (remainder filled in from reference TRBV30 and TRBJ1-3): SQTIHQWPATLVQPVGSPLSLECTVEGTSNPNLYWYRQAAGRGLQLLFYSVGIGQISSEVPQNLSASRPQDRQFILSSKKLLLSDSGFYLCAWSGGNTIYFGEGSWLTVV.

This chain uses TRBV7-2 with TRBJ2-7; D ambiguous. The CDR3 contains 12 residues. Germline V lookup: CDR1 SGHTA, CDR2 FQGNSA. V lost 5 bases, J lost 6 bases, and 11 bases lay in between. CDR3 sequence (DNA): TGTGCCAGCAGCCCCGCCAGGTCCGAGCAGTACTTC. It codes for CASSPARSEQYF.

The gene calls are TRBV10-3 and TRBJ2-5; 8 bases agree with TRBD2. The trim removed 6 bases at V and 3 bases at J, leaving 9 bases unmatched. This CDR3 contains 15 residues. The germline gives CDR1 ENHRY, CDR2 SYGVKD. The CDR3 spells CAISPDSGKKETQYF. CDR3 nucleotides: TGTGCCATCAGCCCGGATAGCGGGAAAAAAGAGACCCAGTACTTC.

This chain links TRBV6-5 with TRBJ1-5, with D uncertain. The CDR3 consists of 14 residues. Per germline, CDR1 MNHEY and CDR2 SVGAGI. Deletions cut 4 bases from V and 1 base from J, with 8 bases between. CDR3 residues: CASSSGRSNQPQHF. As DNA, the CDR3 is TGTGCCAGCAGTTCTGGGCGGAGCAATCAGCCCCAGCATTTT.

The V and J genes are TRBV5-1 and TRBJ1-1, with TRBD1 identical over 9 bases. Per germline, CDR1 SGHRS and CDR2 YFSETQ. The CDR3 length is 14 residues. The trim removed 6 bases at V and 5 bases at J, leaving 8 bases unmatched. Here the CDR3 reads CASTYRQGGTEAFF. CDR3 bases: TGCGCCAGCACCTACCGACAGGGGGGGACTGAAGCTTTCTTT.

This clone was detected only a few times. CDR3: CASSLASRGSNQPQHF. In nucleotides, the CDR3 is TGTGCCAGCAGCTTAGCTAGCAGGGGTAGCAATCAGCCCCAGCATTTT. This chain links TRBV7-8 with TRBJ1-5, with TRBD1 as a possible D gene (6 bases). CDR3 size: 16 residues. Trimming took off 0 bases at V and 0 bases at J, with 9 bases between the two ends. Germline V gives CDR1 SGHVS, CDR2 FQNEAQ.

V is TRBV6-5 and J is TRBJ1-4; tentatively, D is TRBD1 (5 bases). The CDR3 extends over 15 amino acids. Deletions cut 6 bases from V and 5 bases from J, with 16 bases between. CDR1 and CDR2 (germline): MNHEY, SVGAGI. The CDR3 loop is CASSLEGRLNEKLFF. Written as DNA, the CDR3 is TGTGCCAGCAGCCTTGAGGGACGGTTAAATGAAAAACTGTTTTTT.

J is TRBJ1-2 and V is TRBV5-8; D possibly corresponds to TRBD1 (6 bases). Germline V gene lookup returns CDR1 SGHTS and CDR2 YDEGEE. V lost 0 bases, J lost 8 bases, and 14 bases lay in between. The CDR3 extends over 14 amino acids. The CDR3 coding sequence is TGTGCCAGCAGCTTGGGGGGGGGCACAAAAGGCTACACCTTC. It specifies CASSLGGGTKGYTF.

CDR3 sequence reads: CASSYASSGGRVPRYF. CDR3 bases: TGTGCCAGCAGTTACGCCTCTTCGGGCGGGAGGGTCCCTCGGTACTTC. The chain uses TRBV6-2 or TRBV6-3 and TRBJ2-5; 9 bases map to TRBD2. V was clipped by 2 bases and J by 13 bases; unmatched bases: 17. The length of the CDR3 is 16 residues. Germline assignment: CDR1 MNHEY and CDR2 SVGEGT.